This T cell receptor beta chain was retrieved from a study of blood T cell repertoires in COVID-19. CDR1 and CDR2 (germline): MNHEY, SVGAGI. CDR3 length equals 15 residues. Trimming took 6 bases from V and 1 from J; bases not matched to a gene: 9. The repertoire was sequenced with immunoSEQ multiplex PCR; TCRdb's copy has only in-frame clones and lacks some. This table holds approximately 400,000 clones, 70% to 85% found once. This receptor was obtained from a human donor with acute or convalescent COVID-19. The donor label of this sample is uncertain. This chain joins TRBV6-5 and TRBJ2-7; TRBD1 aligns across 7 bases. The specimen was peripheral blood. The CDR3 DNA reads as TGTGCCAGCAGGCCAACCGGGACAGCTTCCTACGAGCAGTACTTC. Translation: CASRPTGTASYEQYF.